This T cell receptor beta chain originates from a study of a mutant IDH1 vaccine in newly diagnosed glioma. Study context: Vaccination was launched 4-6 weeks after radiotherapy alone, or with temozolomide cycles. Earlier therapy was either radiotherapy, temozolomide, or both, and most got both. The V12 visit happened in week 35, and the V13 visit happened in week 47.

The time point was: week 35, safety follow-up. Vaccination comprised doses that each held 300 ug of mutant IDH1 20-mer peptide, plus topical imiquimod. Weeks 1, 3, 5, 7, 11, 15, 19 and 23 were when patients received their eight vaccinations. For this clone: Its antigen is still unknown.

The CDR3 runs to 15 residues. Trimming cost V 4 bases and J 4 bases, with 16 bases left between them. Germline lookup yields CDR1 LNHDA and CDR2 SQIVND (reference sequence). Profiling relied on immunoSEQ multiplex PCR, and the TCRdb table lists in-frame clones only, not all of them. The repertoire includes around 54,000 clones, 85% to 90% of them detected once, and about 1.6% sits in the top ten. This sample comprised PBMCs, obtained from a glioma patient whose treatment included an IDH1 peptide vaccine. The receptor was derived from a man in his forties with glioma. This chain joins TRBV19 and TRBJ2-5; perhaps TRBD2 as D (5 bases). The CDR3 coding sequence is TGTGCCAGTAGTACAATGTTCACCGGAGGAGAGACCCAGTACTTC. The encoded protein is CASSTMFTGGETQYF.